Only one count was recorded for the clone carrying this T cell receptor beta chain. V dropped 4 bases and J dropped 8 bases, with 17 bases sitting between them. CDR3 length: 14 residues. In germline, CDR1 is WSHSY, CDR2 SAAADI. The sample is drawn from a study of blood T cell repertoires in COVID-19. The overall study: Samples representing acute and convalescent COVID-19 were sourced from the United States, Italy and Spain. T cells, B-cell-depleted T cells, or PBMCs provided the cDNA or gDNA that served as material.

Measured with immunoSEQ multiplex PCR; TCRdb has only the in-frame clones, and not every one. The data contain approximately 250,000 clones, approximately 87% of them seen just once; the ten biggest clones take up under 5.5%. Sequencing was carried out using peripheral blood. The source is a man between 60 and 75 years old who had recovered from COVID-19. J is TRBJ1-2 and V is TRBV10-2; D gene unclear. CDR3 loop: CASSAITGSGGYTF. The CDR3 bases are TGCGCCAGCAGTGCCATTACGGGGTCGGGCGGCTACACCTTC.